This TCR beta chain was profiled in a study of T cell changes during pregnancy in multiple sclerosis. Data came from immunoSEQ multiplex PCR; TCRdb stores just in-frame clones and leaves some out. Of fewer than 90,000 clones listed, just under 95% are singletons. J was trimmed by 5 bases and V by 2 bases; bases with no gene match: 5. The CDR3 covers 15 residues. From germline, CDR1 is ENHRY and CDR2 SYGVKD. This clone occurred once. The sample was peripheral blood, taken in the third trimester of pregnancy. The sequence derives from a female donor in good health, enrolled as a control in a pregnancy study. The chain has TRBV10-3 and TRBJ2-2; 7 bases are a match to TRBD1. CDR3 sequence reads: CAISERDSPTGELFF. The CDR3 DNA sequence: TGTGCCATCAGTGAGCGGGACAGCCCGACCGGGGAGCTGTTTTTT.